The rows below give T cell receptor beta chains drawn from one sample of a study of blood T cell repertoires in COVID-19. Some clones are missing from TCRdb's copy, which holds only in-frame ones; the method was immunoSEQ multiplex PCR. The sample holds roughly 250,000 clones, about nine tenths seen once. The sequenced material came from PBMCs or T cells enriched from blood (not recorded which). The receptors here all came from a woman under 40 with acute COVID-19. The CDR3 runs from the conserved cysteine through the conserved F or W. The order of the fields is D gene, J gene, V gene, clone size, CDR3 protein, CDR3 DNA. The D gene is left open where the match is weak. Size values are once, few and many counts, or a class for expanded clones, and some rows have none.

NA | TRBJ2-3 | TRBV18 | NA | CASSPLPKPTDTQYF | TGTGCCAGCTCTCCTCTACCGAAGCCAACAGATACGCAGTATTTT
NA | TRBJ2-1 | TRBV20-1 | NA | CRRDNEQFF | TGCCGGCGGGACAATGAGCAGTTCTTC
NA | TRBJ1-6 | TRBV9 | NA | CASSSSSYNSPLHF | TGTGCCAGCAGTTCGAGCTCCTATAATTCACCCCTCCACTTT
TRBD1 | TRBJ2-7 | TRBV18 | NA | CASSPFVPGQGKNEQYF | TGTGCCAGCTCACCTTTTGTACCGGGACAGGGAAAAAACGAGCAGTACTTC
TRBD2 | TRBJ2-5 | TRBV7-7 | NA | CASSLTSGVRETQYF | TGTGCTAGCAGCTTGACTAGCGGTGTCAGGGAGACCCAGTACTTC
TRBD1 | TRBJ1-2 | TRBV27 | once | CASSFEGAKGYTF | TGTGCCAGCAGTTTTGAGGGGGCAAAAGGCTACACCTTC
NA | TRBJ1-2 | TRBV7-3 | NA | CARSQGTYGYTF | TGTGCCAGGTCTCAGGGAACCTATGGCTACACCTTC
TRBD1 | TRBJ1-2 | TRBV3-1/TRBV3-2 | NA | CASSRLGQGVGYTF | TGTGCCAGCAGCCGACTAGGACAGGGAGTTGGCTACACCTTC
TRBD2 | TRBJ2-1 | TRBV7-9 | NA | CASSLPGGRAVGEQFF | TGTGCCAGCAGCCTCCCCGGGGGGAGGGCCGTCGGTGAGCAGTTCTTC
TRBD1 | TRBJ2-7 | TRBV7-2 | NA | CASRVAATGGGEQYF | TGTGCCAGCAGAGTTGCTGCGACAGGGGGTGGCGAGCAGTACTTC
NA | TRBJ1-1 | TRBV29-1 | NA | CSGGQMNTEAFF | TGCAGCGGCGGACAGATGAACACTGAAGCTTTCTTT
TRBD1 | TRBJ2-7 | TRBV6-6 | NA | CASSYLGTGLYEQYF | TGTGCCAGCAGTTATCTCGGGACAGGCCTTTACGAGCAGTACTTC
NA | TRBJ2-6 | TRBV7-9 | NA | CASSSRDMYGANVLTF | TGTGCCAGCAGCTCCCGGGATATGTATGGGGCCAACGTCCTGACTTTC
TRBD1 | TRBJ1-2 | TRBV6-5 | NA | CASSYSGYVQGNDYTF | TGTGCCAGCAGTTACTCGGGTTATGTACAGGGGAATGACTACACCTTC
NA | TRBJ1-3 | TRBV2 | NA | CASGSPGNTIYF | TGTGCCAGTGGCTCTCCCGGAAACACCATATATTTT
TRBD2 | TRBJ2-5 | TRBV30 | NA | CAWSILAGGQETQYF | TGTGCCTGGAGTATACTAGCGGGGGGACAAGAGACCCAGTACTTC
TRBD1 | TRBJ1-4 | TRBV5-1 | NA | CASSDRANEKLFF | TGCGCCAGCTCGGACAGGGCAAATGAAAAACTGTTTTTT
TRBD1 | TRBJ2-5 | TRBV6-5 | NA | CASSYTTGGDETQYF | TGTGCCAGCAGTTACACGACAGGGGGCGACGAGACCCAGTACTTC
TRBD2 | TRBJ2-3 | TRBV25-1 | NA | CASSEGAGVDTQYF | TGTGCCAGCAGTGAGGGAGCGGGAGTAGATACGCAGTATTTT
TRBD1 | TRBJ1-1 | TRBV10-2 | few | CASRGQIDTEAFF | TGCGCCAGCAGGGGACAGATCGACACTGAAGCTTTCTTT
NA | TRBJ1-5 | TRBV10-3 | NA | CAISESSKGVWTQPQHF | TGTGCCATCAGTGAGTCTAGCAAGGGGGTTTGGACTCAGCCCCAGCATTTT
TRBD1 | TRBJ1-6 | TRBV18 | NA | CASSPRQGTYNSPLHF | TGTGCCAGCTCACCCCGACAGGGCACCTATAATTCACCCCTCCACTTT
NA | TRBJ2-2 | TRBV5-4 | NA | CASSLNGRGTGELFF | TGTGCCAGCAGCTTGAACGGGAGAGGCACCGGGGAGCTGTTTTTT
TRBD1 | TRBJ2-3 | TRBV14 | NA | CASSRNRGPHDRDTQYF | TGTGCCAGCAGTCGAAACAGGGGGCCGCACGATAGAGATACGCAGTATTTT
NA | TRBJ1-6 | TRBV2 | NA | CASVGRQGNSPLHF | TGTGCCAGCGTTGGGCGGCAGGGTAATTCACCCCTCCACTTT
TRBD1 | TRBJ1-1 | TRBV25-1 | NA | CASSEFRRGGGGEAFF | TGTGCCAGCAGTGAATTCCGGCGAGGGGGCGGTGGTGAAGCTTTCTTT
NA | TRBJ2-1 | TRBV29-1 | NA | CSVEGQGSSYNEQFF | TGCAGCGTTGAGGGTCAGGGCAGCTCCTACAATGAGCAGTTCTTC
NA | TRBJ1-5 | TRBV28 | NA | CASSPLSWRGDQPQHF | TGTGCCAGCAGTCCCCTATCGTGGAGGGGAGATCAGCCCCAGCATTTT
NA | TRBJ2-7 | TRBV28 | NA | CASSLLAEQYF | TGTGCCAGCAGTTTATTGGCCGAGCAGTACTTC
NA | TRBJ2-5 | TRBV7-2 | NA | CASSSTPEWAQYF | TGTGCCAGCAGCTCGACTCCGGAATGGGCCCAGTACTTC
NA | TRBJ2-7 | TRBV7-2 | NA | CASSQWRGSYEQYF | TGTGCCAGCAGCCAGTGGCGGGGCTCCTACGAGCAGTACTTC
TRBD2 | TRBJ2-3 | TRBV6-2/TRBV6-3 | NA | CASSSYLAGPTDTQYF | TGTGCCAGCAGTTCCTATCTAGCGGGGCCCACAGATACGCAGTATTTT
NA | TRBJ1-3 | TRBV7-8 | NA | CASSSDRTSGNTIYF | TGTGCCAGCAGCTCCGACAGGACATCTGGAAACACCATATATTTT
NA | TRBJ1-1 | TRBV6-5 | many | CASSLEPGGNSEAFF | TGTGCCAGCAGTCTCGAGCCCGGAGGGAACTCTGAAGCTTTCTTT
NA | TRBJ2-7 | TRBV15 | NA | CATSRDQGNEQYF | TGTGCCACCAGCAGAGATCAGGGAAACGAGCAGTACTTC
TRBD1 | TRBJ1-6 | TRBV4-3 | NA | CASSQETGGRSPLHF | TGCGCCAGCAGCCAAGAAACAGGGGGAAGGTCACCCCTCCACTTT
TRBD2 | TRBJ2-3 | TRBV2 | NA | CASNGRGASSTDTQYF | TGTGCCAGCAATGGGCGGGGGGCCTCTAGCACAGATACGCAGTATTTT
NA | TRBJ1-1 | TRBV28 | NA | CASSPRQPPQAFF | TGTGCCAGCAGTCCCCGACAGCCTCCCCAGGCTTTCTTT
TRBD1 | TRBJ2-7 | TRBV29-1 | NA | CSVSRGRYEQYF | TGCAGCGTTAGCAGGGGGCGGTACGAGCAGTACTTC
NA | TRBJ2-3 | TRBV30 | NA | CAWSADGYTQYF | TGTGCCTGGAGTGCCGACGGGTATACGCAGTATTTT